This TCR beta chain was captured by sequencing in a study of cytomegalovirus exposure and HLA in healthy donors. 13 Jbeta primers and 60 Vbeta primers were used for the PCR. Some clones are missing from TCRdb's copy, which holds only in-frame ones; the method was immunoSEQ multiplex PCR. The repertoire holds about 110,000 clones, with about four fifths as singletons. CDR3 length: 16 residues. V was trimmed by 4 bases and J by 3 bases, leaving 18 bases between them. Germline V gene data show CDR1 as SNHLY and CDR2 as FYNNEI. The chain is built from TRBV2 and TRBJ1-1; no reliable D call. The clonotype originates from a young man in good health and CMV-seropositive. The sequencing sample was made of PBMCs. The CDR3 region is CASSGRTLRSYTEAFF. The CDR3 DNA is TGTGCCAGCAGTGGGAGGACCCTTCGGTCTTACACTGAAGCTTTCTTT.